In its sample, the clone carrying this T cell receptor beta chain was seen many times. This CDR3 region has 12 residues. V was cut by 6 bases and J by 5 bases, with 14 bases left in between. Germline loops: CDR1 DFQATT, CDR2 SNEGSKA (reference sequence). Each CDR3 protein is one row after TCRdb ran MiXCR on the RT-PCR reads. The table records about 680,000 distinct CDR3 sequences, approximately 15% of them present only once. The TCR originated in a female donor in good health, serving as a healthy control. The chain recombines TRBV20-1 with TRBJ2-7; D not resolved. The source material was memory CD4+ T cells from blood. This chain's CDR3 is CSASADRHEQYF. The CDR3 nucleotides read TGCAGTGCCTCGGCCGACCGGCACGAGCAGTACTTC.